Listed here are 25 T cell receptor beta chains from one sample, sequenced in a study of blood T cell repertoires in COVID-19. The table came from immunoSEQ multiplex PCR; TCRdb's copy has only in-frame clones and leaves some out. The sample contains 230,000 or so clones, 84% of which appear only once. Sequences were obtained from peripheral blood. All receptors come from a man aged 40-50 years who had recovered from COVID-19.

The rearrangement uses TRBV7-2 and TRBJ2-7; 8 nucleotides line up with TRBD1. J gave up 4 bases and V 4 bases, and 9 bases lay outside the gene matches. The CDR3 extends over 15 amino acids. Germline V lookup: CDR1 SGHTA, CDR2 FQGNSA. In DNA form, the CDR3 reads TGTGCCAGCAGCTCCATCCAGGGGGCGCGGTACGAGCAGTACTTC. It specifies CASSSIQGARYEQYF.

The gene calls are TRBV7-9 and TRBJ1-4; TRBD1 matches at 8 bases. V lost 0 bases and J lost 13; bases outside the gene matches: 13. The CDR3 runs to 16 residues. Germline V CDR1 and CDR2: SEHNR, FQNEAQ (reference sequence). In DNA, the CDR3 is TGTGCCAGCAGCTTAGCCGGGACAGGCGACCTGGTAAGACTGTTTTTT. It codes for CASSLAGTGDLVRLFF.

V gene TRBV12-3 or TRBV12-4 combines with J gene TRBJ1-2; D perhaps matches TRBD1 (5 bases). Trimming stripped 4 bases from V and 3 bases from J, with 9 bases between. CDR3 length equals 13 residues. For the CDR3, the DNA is TGTGCCAGCAGTTACGGAGGGGACTATGGCTACACCTTC. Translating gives CASSYGGDYGYTF.

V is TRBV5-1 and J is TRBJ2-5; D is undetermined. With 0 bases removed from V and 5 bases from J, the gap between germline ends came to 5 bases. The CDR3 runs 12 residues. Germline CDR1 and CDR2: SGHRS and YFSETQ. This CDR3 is CASSLALETQYF. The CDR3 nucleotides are TGCGCCAGCAGCTTGGCCTTGGAGACCCAGTACTTC.

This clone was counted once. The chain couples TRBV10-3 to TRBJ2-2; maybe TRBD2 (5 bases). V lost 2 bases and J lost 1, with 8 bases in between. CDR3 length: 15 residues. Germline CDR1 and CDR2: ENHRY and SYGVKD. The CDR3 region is CAISETGRNTGELFF. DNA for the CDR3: TGTGCCATCAGTGAGACGGGAAGGAACACCGGGGAGCTGTTTTTT.

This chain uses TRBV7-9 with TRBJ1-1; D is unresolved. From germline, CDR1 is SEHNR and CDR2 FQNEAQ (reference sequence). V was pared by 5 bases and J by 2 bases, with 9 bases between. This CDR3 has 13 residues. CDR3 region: CASSPSFNTEAFF. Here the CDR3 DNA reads TGTGCCAGCAGCCCCTCGTTTAACACTGAAGCTTTCTTT.

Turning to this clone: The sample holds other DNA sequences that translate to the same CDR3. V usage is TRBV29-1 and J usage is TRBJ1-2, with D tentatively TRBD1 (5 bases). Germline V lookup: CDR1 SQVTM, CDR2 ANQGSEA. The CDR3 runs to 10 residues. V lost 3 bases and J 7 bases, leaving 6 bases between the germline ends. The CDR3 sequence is CSVEGGGYTF. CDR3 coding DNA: TGCAGCGTTGAGGGGGGTGGCTACACCTTC.

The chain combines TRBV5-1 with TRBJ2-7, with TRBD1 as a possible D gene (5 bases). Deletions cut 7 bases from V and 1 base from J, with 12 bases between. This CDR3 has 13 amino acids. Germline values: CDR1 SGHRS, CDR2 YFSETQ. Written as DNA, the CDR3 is TGCGCCAGCCGAAGGGGTGATTCCTACGAGCAGTACTTC. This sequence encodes CASRRGDSYEQYF.

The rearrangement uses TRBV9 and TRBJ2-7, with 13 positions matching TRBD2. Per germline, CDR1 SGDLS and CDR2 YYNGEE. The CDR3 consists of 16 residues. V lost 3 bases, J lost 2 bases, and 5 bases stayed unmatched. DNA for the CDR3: TGTGCCAGCAGCGCTGGGACTAGCGGGACCACCTACGAGCAGTACTTC. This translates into CASSAGTSGTTYEQYF.

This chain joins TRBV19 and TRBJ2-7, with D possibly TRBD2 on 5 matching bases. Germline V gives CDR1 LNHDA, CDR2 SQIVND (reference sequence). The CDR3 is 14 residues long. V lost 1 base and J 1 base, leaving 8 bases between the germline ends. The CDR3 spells CASSIGGGSYEQYF. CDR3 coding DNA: TGTGCCAGTAGTATAGGTGGCGGGTCCTACGAGCAGTACTTC.

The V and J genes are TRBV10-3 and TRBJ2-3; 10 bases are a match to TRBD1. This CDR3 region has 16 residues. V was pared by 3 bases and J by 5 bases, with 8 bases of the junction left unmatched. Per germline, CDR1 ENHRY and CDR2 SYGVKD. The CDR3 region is CAISDRDRGGGDTQYF. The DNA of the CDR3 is TGTGCCATCAGTGATCGGGACAGGGGAGGAGGAGATACGCAGTATTTT.

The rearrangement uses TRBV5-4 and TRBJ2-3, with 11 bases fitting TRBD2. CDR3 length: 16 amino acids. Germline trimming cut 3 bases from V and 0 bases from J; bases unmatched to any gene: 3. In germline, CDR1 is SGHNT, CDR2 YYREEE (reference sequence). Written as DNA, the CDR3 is TGTGCCAGCAGCTCATGGACTAGCGGGAGCACAGATACGCAGTATTTT. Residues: CASSSWTSGSTDTQYF.

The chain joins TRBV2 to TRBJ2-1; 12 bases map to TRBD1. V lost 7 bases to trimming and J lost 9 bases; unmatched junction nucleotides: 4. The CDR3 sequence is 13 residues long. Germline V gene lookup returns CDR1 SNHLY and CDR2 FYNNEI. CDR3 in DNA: TGTGCCAGCACCGGGACAGGGGGCGGTGAGCAGTTCTTC. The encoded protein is CASTGTGGGEQFF.

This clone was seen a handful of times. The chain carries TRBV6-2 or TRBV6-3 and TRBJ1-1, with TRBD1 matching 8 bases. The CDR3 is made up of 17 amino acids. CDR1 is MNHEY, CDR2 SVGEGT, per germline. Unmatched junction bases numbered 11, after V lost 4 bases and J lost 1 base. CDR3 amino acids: CASSFTPGGPSNTEAFF. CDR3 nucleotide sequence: TGTGCCAGCAGTTTCACCCCAGGGGGCCCCTCGAACACTGAAGCTTTCTTT.

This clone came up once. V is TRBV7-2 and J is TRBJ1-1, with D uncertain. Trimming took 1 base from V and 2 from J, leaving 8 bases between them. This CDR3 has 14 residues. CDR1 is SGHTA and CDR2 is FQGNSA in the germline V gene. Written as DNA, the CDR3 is TGTGCCAGCAGCTTAGTCGGGGTTAACACTGAAGCTTTCTTT. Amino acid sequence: CASSLVGVNTEAFF. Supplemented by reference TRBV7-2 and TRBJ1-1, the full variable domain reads GAGVSQSPSNKVTEKGKDVELRCDPISGHTALYWYRQSLGQGLEFLIYFQGNSAPDKSGLPSDRFSAERTGGSVSTLTIQRTQQEDSAVYLCASSLVGVNTEAFFGQGTRLTVV.

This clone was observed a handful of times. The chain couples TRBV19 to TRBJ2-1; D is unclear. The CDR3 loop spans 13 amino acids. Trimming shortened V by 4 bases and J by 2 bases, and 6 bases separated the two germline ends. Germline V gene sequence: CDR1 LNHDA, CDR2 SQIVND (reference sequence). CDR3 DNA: TGTGCCAGTAGTAGTGCGGCCTACAATGAGCAGTTCTTC. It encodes CASSSAAYNEQFF.

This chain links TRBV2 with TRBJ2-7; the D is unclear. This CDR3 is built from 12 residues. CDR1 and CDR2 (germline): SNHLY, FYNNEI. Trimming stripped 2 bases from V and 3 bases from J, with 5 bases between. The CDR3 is CASSENSYEQYF. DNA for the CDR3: TGTGCCAGCAGTGAAAACAGCTACGAGCAGTACTTC.

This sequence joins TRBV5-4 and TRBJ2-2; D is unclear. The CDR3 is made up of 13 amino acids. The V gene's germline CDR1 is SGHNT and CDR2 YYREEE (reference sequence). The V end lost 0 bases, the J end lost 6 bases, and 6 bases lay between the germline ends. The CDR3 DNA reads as TGTGCCAGCAGCTTGGTCGGGTCCGGGGAGCTGTTTTTT. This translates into CASSLVGSGELFF.

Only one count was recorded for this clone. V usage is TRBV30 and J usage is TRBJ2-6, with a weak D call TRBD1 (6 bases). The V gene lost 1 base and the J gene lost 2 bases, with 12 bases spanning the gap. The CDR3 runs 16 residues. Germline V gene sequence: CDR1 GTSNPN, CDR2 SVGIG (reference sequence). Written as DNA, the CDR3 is TGTGCCTGGAGTGCGTTTACAGGGCCTGGGGCCAACGTCCTGACTTTC. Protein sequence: CAWSAFTGPGANVLTF.

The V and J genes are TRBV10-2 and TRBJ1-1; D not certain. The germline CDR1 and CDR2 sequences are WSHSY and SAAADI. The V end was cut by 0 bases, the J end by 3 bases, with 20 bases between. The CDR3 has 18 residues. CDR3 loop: CASSESAGFVVMDTEAFF. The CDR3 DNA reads TGCGCCAGCAGTGAGTCTGCGGGGTTCGTGGTTATGGACACTGAAGCTTTCTTT.

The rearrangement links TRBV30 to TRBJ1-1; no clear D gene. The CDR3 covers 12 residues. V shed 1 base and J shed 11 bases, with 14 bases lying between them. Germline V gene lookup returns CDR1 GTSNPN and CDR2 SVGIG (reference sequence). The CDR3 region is CAWSGAQRAAFF. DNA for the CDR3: TGTGCCTGGAGTGGGGCCCAGCGGGCGGCTTTCTTT.

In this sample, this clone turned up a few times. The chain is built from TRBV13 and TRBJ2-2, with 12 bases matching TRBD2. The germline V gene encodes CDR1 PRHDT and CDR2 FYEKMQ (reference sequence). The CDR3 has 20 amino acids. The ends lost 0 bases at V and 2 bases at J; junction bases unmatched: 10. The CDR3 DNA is TGTGCCAGCAGCTTAGGGACTAGCGGGGGTGTTGGGGGCAACACCGGGGAGCTGTTTTTT. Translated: CASSLGTSGGVGGNTGELFF.

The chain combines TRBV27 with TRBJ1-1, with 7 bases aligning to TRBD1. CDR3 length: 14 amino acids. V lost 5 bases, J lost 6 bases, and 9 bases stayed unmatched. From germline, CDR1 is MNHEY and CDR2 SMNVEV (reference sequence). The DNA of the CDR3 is TGTGCCAGCAGTACCCAGGGGGGTTCCTCTGAAGCTTTCTTT. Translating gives CASSTQGGSSEAFF.

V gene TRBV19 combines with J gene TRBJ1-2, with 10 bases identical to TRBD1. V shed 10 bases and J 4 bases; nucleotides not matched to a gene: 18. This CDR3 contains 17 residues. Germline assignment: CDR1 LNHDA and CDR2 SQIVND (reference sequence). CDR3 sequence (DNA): TGTGCCACCTCGGACAGGGGGAATGTAGGTCGTGGCTATGGCTACACCTTC. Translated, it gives CATSDRGNVGRGYGYTF.

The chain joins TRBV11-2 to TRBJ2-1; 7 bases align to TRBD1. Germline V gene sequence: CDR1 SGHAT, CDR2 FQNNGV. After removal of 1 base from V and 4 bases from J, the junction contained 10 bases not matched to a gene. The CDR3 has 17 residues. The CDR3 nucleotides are TGTGCCAGCAGCTTAGGGAAGGTGGGACAGCTTTACAATGAGCAGTTCTTC. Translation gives CASSLGKVGQLYNEQFF.